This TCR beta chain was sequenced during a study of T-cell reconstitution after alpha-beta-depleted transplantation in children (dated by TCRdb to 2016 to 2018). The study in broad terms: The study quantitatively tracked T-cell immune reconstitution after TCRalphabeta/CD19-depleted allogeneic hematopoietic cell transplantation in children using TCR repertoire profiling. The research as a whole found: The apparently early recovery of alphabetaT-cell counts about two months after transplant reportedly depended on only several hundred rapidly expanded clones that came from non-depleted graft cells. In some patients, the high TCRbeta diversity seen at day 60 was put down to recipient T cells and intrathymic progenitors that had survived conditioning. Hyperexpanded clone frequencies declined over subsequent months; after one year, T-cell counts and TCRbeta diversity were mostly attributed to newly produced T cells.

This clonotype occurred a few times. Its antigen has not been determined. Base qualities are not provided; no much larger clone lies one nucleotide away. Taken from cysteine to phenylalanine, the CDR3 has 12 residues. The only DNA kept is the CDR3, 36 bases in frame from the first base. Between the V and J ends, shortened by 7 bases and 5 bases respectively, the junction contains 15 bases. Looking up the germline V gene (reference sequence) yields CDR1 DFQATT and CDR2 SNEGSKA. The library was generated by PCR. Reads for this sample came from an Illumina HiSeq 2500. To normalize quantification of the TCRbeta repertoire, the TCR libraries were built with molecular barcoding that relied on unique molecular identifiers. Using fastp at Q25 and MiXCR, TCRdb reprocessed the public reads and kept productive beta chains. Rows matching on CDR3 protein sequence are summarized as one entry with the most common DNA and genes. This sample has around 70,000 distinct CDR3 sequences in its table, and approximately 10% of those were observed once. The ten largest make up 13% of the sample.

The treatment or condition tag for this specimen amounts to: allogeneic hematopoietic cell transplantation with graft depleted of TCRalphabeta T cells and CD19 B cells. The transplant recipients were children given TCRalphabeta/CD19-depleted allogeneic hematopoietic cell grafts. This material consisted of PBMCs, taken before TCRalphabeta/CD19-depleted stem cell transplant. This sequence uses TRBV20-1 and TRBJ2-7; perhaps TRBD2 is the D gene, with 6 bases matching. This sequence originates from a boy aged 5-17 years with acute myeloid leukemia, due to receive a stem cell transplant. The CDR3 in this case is CSELRLVDEQYF. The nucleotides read TGCAGTGAATTACGACTAGTTGACGAGCAGTACTTC.